This TCR beta chain is from a study of blood T cell repertoires in COVID-19. The table came from immunoSEQ multiplex PCR; TCRdb's copy has only in-frame clones and leaves some out. Of over 60,000 clones in the sample, roughly 80% are singletons; the top ten hold 12%. Germline CDR1 is LGHDT and CDR2 is YNNKEL (reference sequence). Trimming took 6 bases from V and 4 from J, leaving 12 bases between them. The CDR3 extends over 14 amino acids. The clonotype originates from a human donor in a cohort sampled during active COVID-19. The chain joins TRBV3-1 (or the pseudogene TRBV3-2) to TRBJ2-2; no firm D call. The sample comprised peripheral blood. CDR3 DNA: TGTGCCAGCAGTATCAGCGAAGGCACCGGGGAGCTGTTTTTT. It is translated as CASSISEGTGELFF.